The following is a T cell receptor beta chain sequence with its context. Antigen specificity is unknown. Germline V gives CDR1 SGHRS, CDR2 YFSETQ. The CDR3 loop spans 13 amino acids. The J segment lost 0 bases and the V segment lost 7 bases, leaving 2 bases of the junction unmatched. Sequencing was performed with immunoSEQ multiplex PCR; in TCRdb, only in-frame clones are kept and a portion is missing. The data contain 100,000 to 150,000 clones, more than 75% of them seen just once; the ten biggest clones take up more than 5%. The data were taken from a study of radiation and T cells in renal cell carcinoma. Findings of the study overall: Without pretreatment biopsies, baseline tumor clonotype presence was undetermined. In blood, top tumor clones expanded by 2 weeks, shrinking by 4.

The sample's time point: blood 2 weeks post-SBRT. Regarding treatment: 15 Gy SBRT to primary tumor, nephrectomy 4 weeks later. Blood was sampled at baseline, 2 weeks and 4 weeks after SBRT. The tumor was a clear cell renal cell carcinoma. The sample was blood, taken from a patient whose treatment included radiotherapy and nephrectomy. This receptor was obtained from a woman in her 70s with renal cell carcinoma. The chain recombines TRBV5-1 with TRBJ2-3; 7 nucleotides match TRBD2. Written as DNA, the CDR3 is TGCGCCAGCGGGGGGGATAGCACAGATACGCAGTATTTT. It is translated as CASGGDSTDTQYF.